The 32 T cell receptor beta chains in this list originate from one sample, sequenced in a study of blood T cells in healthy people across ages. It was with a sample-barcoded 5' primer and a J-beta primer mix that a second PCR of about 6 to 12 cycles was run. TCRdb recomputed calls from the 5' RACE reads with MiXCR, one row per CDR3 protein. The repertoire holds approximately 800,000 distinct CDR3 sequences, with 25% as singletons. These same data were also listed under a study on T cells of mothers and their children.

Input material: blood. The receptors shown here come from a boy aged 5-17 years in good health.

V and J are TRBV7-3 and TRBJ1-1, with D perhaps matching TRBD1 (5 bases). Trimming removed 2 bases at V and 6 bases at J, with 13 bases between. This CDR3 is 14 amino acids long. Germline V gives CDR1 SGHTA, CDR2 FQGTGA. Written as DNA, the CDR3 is TGTGCCAGCAGCTTAGTGGGAGGAGGGGCTGAAGCTTTCTTT. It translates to CASSLVGGGAEAFF.

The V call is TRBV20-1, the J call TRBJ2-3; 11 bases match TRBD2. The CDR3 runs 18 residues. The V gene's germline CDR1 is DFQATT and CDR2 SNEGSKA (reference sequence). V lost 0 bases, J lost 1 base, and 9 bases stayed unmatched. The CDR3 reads CSARDLAWGLAGTDTQYF. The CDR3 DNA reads TGCAGTGCTAGAGACCTCGCCTGGGGACTAGCGGGCACAGATACGCAGTATTTT.

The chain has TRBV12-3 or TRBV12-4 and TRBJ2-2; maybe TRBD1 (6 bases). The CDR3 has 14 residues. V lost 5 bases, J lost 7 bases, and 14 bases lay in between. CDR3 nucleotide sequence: TGTGCCAGCAGTCCACACAGGGCTAGCGGGGAGCTGTTTTTT. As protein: CASSPHRASGELFF.

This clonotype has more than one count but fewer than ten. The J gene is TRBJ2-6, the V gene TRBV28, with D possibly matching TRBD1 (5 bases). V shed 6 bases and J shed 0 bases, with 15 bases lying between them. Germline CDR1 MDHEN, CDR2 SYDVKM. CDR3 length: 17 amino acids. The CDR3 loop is CASRDPDRASGANVLTF. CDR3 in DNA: TGTGCCAGCAGGGACCCAGACAGAGCCTCTGGGGCCAACGTCCTGACTTTC.

The CDR3 DNA is TGTGCCAGCAGGCACACCGGTGGGGGTCACACCGGGGAGCTGTTTTTT. It is translated as CASRHTGGGHTGELFF. The J gene is TRBJ2-2, the V gene TRBV25-1; either TRBD1 or TRBD2 may fit D (5 bases each). The germline V gene encodes CDR1 MGHDK and CDR2 SYGVNS. This CDR3 comprises 16 residues. V was trimmed by 6 bases and J by 3 bases, leaving 17 bases between them.

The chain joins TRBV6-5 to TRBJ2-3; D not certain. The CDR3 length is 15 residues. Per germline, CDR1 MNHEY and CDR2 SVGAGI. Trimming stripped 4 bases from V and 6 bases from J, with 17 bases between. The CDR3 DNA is TGTGCCAGCAGTTGCACCCTACCTCCCACGGATACGCAGTATTTT. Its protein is CASSCTLPPTDTQYF.

The DNA of the CDR3 is TGCAGTGCTCCCCCGGACGGACTGAACACTGAAGCTTTCTTT. Its translation: CSAPPDGLNTEAFF. The chain uses TRBV20-1 and TRBJ1-1; no definite D call. Trimming pared 5 bases from V and 0 bases from J, leaving 13 bases between. Germline V gene data show CDR1 as DFQATT and CDR2 as SNEGSKA (reference sequence). The CDR3 runs to 14 residues.

The CDR3 loop is CASRPLQGFGDGYTF. CDR3 DNA sequence: TGTGCCAGCAGACCCCTACAGGGATTTGGGGATGGCTACACCTTC. This sequence joins TRBV7-2 and TRBJ1-2, with D possibly matching TRBD1 (6 bases). The CDR3 loop spans 15 amino acids. Trimming cost V 6 bases and J 6 bases, with 20 bases left between them. Germline CDR1 is SGHTA and CDR2 is FQGNSA.

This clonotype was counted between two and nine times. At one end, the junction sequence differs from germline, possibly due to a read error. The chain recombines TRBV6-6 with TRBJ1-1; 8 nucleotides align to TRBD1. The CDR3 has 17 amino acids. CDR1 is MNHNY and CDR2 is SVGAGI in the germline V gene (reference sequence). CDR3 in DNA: TGTGCCAGTAGTTACGCACGGCAGGGGGCAGCGAACACTGAAGCTTTCTTT. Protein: CASSYARQGAANTEAFF.

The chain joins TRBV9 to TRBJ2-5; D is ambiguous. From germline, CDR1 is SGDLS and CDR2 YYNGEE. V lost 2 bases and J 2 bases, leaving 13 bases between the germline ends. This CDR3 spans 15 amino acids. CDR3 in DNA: TGTGCCAGCAGCGTGTCAGGTTTTGATCAAGAGACCCAGTACTTC. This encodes CASSVSGFDQETQYF.

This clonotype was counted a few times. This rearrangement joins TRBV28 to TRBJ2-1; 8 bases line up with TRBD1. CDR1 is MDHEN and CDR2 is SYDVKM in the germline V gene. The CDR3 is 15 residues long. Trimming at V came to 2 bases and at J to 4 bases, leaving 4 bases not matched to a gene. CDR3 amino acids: CASSLSGQGYNEQFF. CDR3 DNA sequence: TGTGCCAGCAGTTTAAGCGGACAGGGATACAATGAGCAGTTCTTC.

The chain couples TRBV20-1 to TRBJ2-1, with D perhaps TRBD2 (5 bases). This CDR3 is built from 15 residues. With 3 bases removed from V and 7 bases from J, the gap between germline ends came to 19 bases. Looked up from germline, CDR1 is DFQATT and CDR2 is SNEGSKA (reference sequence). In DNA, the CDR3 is TGCAGTGCTAGGGATCTATTAACTAGTTTGAATGAGCAGTTCTTC. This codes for CSARDLLTSLNEQFF.

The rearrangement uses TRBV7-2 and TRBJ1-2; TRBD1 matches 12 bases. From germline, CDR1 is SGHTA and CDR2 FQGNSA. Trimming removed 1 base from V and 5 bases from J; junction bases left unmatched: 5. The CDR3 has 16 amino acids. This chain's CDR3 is CASSLGGQGAWYGYTF. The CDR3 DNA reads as TGTGCCAGCAGCTTAGGGGGACAGGGGGCTTGGTATGGCTACACCTTC.

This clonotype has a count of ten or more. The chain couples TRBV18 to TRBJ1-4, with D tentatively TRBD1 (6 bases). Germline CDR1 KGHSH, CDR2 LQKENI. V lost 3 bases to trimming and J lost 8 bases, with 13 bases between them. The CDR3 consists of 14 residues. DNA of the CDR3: TGTGCCAGCTCACCCGGGGGGCAGAAAGAAAAACTGTTTTTT. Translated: CASSPGGQKEKLFF.

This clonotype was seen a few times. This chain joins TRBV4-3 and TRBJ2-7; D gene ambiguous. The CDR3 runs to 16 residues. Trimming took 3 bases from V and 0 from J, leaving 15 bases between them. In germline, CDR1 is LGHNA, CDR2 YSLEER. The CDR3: CASSHPDPELSYEQYF. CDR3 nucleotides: TGCGCCAGCAGCCACCCCGACCCTGAGCTCTCCTACGAGCAGTACTTC.

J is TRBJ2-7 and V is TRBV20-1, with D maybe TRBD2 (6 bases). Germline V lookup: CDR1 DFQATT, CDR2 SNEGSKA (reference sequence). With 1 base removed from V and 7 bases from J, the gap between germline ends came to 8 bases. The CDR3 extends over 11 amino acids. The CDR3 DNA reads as TGCAGTGCTAGAGCTGGGGGGGAGCAGTACTTC. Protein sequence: CSARAGGEQYF.

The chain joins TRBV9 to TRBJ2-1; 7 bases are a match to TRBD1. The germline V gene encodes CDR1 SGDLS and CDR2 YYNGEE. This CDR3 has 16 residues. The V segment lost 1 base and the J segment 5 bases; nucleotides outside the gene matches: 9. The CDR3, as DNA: TGTGCCAGCAGCGTATGGGCCAGGGGGTACCACAATGAGCAGTTCTTC. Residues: CASSVWARGYHNEQFF.

CDR3 amino acids: CASERMGFQRGGLLDEQYF. The CDR3 coding sequence is TGTGCCAGCGAGCGAATGGGGTTCCAGCGGGGGGGCCTCCTCGACGAGCAGTACTTC. The chain carries TRBV6-1 and TRBJ2-7; TRBD2 aligns across 10 bases. This CDR3 is 19 amino acids long. Trimming took 8 bases from V and 5 from J; bases not matched to a gene: 24. Germline CDR1 reads MNHNS; CDR2 reads SASEGT.

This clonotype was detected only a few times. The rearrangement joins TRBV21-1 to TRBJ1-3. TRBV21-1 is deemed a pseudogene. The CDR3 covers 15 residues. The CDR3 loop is CAGSKYHRTGNTIYF. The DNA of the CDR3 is TGTGCCGGCAGCAAATATCACCGGACTGGAAACACCATATATTTT.

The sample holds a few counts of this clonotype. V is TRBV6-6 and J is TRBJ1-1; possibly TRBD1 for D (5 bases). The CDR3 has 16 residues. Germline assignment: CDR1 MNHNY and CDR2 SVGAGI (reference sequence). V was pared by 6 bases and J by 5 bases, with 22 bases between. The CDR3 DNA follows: TGTGCCAGCAGCCCTCGGGGAGCGGAGGCAGGGACTGAAGCTTTCTTT. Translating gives CASSPRGAEAGTEAFF.

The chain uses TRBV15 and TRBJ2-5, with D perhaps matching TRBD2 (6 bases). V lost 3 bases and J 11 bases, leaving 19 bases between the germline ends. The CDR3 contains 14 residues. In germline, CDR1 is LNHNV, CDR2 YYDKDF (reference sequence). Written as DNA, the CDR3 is TGTGCCACCAGCAGCAACTCCCGGACGGGAGAGCAGTACTTC. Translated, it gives CATSSNSRTGEQYF.

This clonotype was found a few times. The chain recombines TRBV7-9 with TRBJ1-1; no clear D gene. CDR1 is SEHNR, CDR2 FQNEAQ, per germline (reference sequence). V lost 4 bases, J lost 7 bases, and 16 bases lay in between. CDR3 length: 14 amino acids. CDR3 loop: CASSSLGMTREAFF. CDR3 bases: TGTGCCAGCAGCTCCCTCGGTATGACACGTGAAGCTTTCTTT.

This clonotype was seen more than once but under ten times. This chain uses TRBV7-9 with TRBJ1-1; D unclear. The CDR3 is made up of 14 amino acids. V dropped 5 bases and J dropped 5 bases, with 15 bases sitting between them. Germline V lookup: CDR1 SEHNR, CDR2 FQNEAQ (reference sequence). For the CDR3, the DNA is TGTGCCAGCAGCCCGGACGGATGGAGGACTGAAGCTTTCTTT. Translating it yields CASSPDGWRTEAFF.

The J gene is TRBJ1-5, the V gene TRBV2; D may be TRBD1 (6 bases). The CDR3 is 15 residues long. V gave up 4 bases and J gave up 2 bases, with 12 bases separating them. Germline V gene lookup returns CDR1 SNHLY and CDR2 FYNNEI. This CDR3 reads CASSGRGVGNQPQHF. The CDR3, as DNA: TGTGCCAGCAGTGGCAGGGGCGTGGGCAATCAGCCCCAGCATTTT.

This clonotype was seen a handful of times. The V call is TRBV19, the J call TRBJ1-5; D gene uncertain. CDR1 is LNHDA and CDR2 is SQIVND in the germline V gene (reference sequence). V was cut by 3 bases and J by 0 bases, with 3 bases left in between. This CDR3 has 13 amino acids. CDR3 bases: TGTGCCAGTAGTATGGTTAGCAATCAGCCCCAGCATTTT. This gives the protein CASSMVSNQPQHF. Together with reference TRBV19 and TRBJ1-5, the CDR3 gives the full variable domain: DGGITQSPKYLFRKEGQNVTLSCEQNLNHDAMYWYRQDPGQGLRLIYYSQIVNDFQKGDIAEGYSVSREKKESFPLTVTSAQKNPTAFYLCASSMVSNQPQHFGDGTRLSIL.

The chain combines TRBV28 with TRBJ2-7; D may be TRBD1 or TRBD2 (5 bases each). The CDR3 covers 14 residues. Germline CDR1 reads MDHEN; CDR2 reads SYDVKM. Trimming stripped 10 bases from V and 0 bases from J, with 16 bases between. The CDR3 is CATLPGPTSYEQYF. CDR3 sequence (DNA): TGTGCCACCTTACCGGGACCAACCTCCTACGAGCAGTACTTC.

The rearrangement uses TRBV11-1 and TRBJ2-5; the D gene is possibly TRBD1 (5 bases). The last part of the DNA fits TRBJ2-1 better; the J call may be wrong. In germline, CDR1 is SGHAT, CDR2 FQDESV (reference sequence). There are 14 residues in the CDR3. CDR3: CASSFLAQVNEQFF. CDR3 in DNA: TGTGCCAGCAGCTTTTTGGCACAGGTCAATGAGCAGTTCTTC.

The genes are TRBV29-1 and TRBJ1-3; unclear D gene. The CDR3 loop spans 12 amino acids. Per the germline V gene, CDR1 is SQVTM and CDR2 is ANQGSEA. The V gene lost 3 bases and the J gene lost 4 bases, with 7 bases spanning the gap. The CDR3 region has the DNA TGCAGCGTTGATCCCGGGGGAAACACCATATATTTT. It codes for CSVDPGGNTIYF.

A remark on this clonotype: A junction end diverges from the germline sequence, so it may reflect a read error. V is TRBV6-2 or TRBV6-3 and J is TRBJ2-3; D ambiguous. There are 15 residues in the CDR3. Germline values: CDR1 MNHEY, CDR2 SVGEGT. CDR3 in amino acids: CASRSDSGVTDTQYF. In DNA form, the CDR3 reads TGTGCCAGCCGCTCCGACTCCGGTGTAACAGATACGCAGTACTTT.

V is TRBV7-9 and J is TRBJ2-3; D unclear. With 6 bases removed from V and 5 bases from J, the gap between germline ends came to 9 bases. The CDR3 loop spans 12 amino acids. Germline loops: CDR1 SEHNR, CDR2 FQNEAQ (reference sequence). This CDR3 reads CASSFNLDTQYF. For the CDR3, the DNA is TGTGCCAGCAGTTTTAATCTAGATACGCAGTATTTT.

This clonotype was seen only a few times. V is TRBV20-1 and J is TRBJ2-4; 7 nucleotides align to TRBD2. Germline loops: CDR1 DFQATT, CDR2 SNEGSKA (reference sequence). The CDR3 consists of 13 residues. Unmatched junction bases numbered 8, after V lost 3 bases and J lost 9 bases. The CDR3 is CSASWRETVIQYF. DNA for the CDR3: TGCAGTGCTAGTTGGCGGGAGACGGTCATTCAGTACTTC.

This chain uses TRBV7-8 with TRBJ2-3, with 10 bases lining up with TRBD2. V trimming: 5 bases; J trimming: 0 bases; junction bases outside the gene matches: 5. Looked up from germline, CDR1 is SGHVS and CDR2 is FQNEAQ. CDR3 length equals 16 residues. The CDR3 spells CASSRTSGKSTDTQYF. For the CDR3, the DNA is TGTGCCAGCAGCCGGACTAGCGGTAAAAGCACAGATACGCAGTATTTT.